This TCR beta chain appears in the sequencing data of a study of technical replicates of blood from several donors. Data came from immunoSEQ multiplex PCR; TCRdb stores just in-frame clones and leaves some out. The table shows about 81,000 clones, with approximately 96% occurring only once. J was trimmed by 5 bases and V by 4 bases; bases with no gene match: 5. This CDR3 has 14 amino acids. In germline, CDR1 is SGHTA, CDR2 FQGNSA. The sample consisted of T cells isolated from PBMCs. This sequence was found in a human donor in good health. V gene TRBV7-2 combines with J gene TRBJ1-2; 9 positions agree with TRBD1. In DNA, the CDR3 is TGTGCCAGCAGCTCCGGGACAGGGACATATGGCTACACCTTC. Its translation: CASSSGTGTYGYTF.